This TCR beta chain was captured in a study of blood T cell repertoires in COVID-19. Across the study: T cells, B-cell-depleted T cells, or PBMCs provided the cDNA or gDNA that served as material.

Sequencing was performed with immunoSEQ multiplex PCR; in TCRdb, only in-frame clones are kept and a portion is missing. The table shows 100,000 to 150,000 clones, with 80% to 90% occurring only once. CDR1 SEHNR and CDR2 FQNEAQ come from the germline V gene (reference sequence). CDR3 length: 16 residues. V lost 5 bases to trimming and J lost 0 bases; unmatched junction nucleotides: 6. This chain uses TRBV7-9 with TRBJ1-4, with 7 bases that match TRBD1. This receptor was obtained from a woman in her fifties or sixties with acute or convalescent COVID-19. Input material: peripheral blood. The CDR3 DNA sequence: TGTGCCAGCAGCCTGGGGACAGTTGCAACTAATGAAAAACTGTTTTTT. Residues: CASSLGTVATNEKLFF.